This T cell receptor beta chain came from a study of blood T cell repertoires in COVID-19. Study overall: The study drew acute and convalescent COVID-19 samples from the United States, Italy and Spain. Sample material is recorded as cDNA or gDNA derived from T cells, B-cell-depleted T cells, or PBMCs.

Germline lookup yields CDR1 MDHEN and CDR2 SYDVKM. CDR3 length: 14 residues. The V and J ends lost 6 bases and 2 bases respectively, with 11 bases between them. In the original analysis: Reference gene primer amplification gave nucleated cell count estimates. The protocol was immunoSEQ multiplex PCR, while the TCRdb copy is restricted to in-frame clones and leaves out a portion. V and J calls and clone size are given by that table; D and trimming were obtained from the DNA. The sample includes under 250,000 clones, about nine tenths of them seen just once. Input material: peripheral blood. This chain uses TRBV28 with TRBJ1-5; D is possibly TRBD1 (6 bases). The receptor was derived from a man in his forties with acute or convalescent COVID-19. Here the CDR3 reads CASSGQPGNQPQHF. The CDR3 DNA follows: TGTGCCAGCAGCGGACAGCCAGGCAATCAGCCCCAGCATTTT.